The rows below give T cell receptor beta chains drawn from one sample of a study of PD-1 blockade in classical Hodgkin lymphoma. This table comes from immunoSEQ multiplex PCR, and its TCRdb copy is limited to in-frame clones, with some not included. The sample lists around 23,000 clones; 84% were seen once. Material: CD4+ T cells from blood, obtained at baseline. The source is a human donor with classical Hodgkin lymphoma. CDR3s include the opening cysteine and the closing phenylalanine or tryptophan.

V	J	CDR3
TRBV7-2	TRBJ1-1	CASSLDGFDTEAFF
TRBV20-1	TRBJ1-1	CSARALDEAFF
TRBV28	TRBJ1-5	CASSWGGQPQHF
TRBV15	TRBJ2-3	CATSRDLGDTQYF
TRBV7-3	TRBJ2-6	CASSQRSGAGANVLTF
TRBV5-1	TRBJ1-1	CASSSQSTGSTEAFF
TRBV4-2	TRBJ2-5	CASSQIGQLQETQYF
TRBV4-3	TRBJ1-2	CASSQVPGQGLPGFGYTF
TRBV7-6	TRBJ2-6	CASSDRGGRIGANVLTF
TRBV7-6	TRBJ2-5	CASSPWTGLQETQYF
TRBV10-3	TRBJ1-1	CAQRQTMNTEAFF
TRBV6-5	TRBJ2-3	CASSVARGTDTQYF
TRBV11-2	TRBJ1-1	CASSSALGGTEAFF
TRBV28	TRBJ2-2	CASRPGSGELFF
TRBV5-1	TRBJ1-5	CASSKDLSGQPQHF
TRBV6-6	TRBJ2-1	CASEGYNEQFF
TRBV5-1	TRBJ2-3	CASSLSGRVEDTQYF
TRBV6-6	TRBJ1-1	CASSQGEGEAFF
TRBV5-3	TRBJ2-7	CASASPEQYF
TRBV10-3	TRBJ1-2	CAINPGLSRDGYTF
TRBV13	TRBJ2-7	CASSFLAGGEYEQYF